What follows are 31 T cell receptor beta chains derived from one specimen sequenced in a study of human versus mouse CDR3 diversity and MHC coevolution. Using immunoSEQ multiplex PCR, the repertoire was profiled, and TCRdb retains in-frame clones only, with some absent. The profile covers some 82,000 clones, with 90% to 95% appearing a single time and 1.2% to 1.5% taken by the ten largest. Sequencing was done on a sample of naive CD4+ T cells from blood. Subset reported: CD45RO-negative CD62L-positive naive CD4 T cells. Every receptor here comes from a person aged 30-69 years in good health.

This chain joins TRBV7-2 and TRBJ2-7, with D possibly being TRBD2 (5 bases). Trimming removed 4 bases from V and 6 bases from J, with 10 bases in between. This CDR3 region has 12 residues. Germline V gives CDR1 SGHTA, CDR2 FQGNSA. CDR3 coding DNA: TGTGCCAGCAGCTCCTCGCGGGTCGAGCAGTACTTC. Amino acid sequence: CASSSSRVEQYF.

V is TRBV7-2 and J is TRBJ2-5, with D tentatively TRBD2 (5 bases). V lost 5 bases, J lost 7 bases, and 11 bases lay in between. CDR3 length: 12 amino acids. CDR1 and CDR2 from the germline V gene are SGHTA and FQGNSA. The CDR3 DNA reads TGTGCCAGCAGCCCCCACCGGGGGACCCAGTACTTC. Residues: CASSPHRGTQYF.

Here the CDR3 reads CASSPRHGNTEAFF. In DNA form, the CDR3 reads TGTGCCAGCAGCCCAAGACACGGGAACACTGAAGCTTTCTTT. The chain couples TRBV7-8 to TRBJ1-1; D unclear. Germline loops: CDR1 SGHVS, CDR2 FQNEAQ. This CDR3 contains 14 residues. V dropped 5 bases and J dropped 1 base, with 11 bases sitting between them.

This clone was found once. This rearrangement joins TRBV6-5 to TRBJ1-5; D is unclear. With 6 bases removed from V and 7 bases from J, the gap between germline ends came to 16 bases. This CDR3 comprises 14 residues. Germline V gene lookup returns CDR1 MNHEY and CDR2 SVGAGI. The CDR3, as DNA: TGTGCCAGCAGACCGGACGGGGAGTGGCAGCCCCAGCATTTT. This gives the protein CASRPDGEWQPQHF.

CDR3 DNA sequence: TGTGCCAGTAGTATTCGGGGACAGGGCCATCAGCCCCAGCATTTT. Protein sequence: CASSIRGQGHQPQHF. This chain connects TRBV19 to TRBJ1-5, with 9 bases lining up with TRBD1. CDR1 is LNHDA and CDR2 is SQIVND in the germline V gene (reference sequence). The length of the CDR3 is 15 residues. After removal of 3 bases from V and 5 bases from J, the junction contained 5 bases not matched to a gene. The whole variable domain, filled in from reference TRBV19 and TRBJ1-5, reads DGGITQSPKYLFRKEGQNVTLSCEQNLNHDAMYWYRQDPGQGLRLIYYSQIVNDFQKGDIAEGYSVSREKKESFPLTVTSAQKNPTAFYLCASSIRGQGHQPQHFGDGTRLSIL.

The chain has TRBV6-5 and TRBJ2-7; TRBD1 is a possible D gene (6 bases). From germline, CDR1 is MNHEY and CDR2 SVGAGI. CDR3 length equals 11 residues. V lost 5 bases and J lost 11, with 13 bases in between. CDR3 protein: CASSQGQREYF. The CDR3 DNA reads as TGTGCCAGCAGTCAAGGACAGCGCGAGTACTTC.

This clone was recorded a few times. The genes are TRBV6-1 and TRBJ2-3; D is perhaps TRBD2 (6 bases). V was clipped by 2 bases and J by 4 bases, with 13 bases between them. The CDR3 covers 15 residues. Germline assignment: CDR1 MNHNS and CDR2 SASEGT. In DNA, the CDR3 is TGTGCCAGCAGTGAACGGGGGTTGAGCGCAGATACGCAGTATTTT. This sequence encodes CASSERGLSADTQYF.

The rearrangement uses TRBV10-3 and TRBJ2-1, with TRBD2 identical over 11 bases. The V gene's germline CDR1 is ENHRY and CDR2 SYGVKD. The CDR3 covers 15 residues. The ends lost 6 bases at V and 5 bases at J; junction bases unmatched: 6. CDR3 sequence: CAISTSSGGNNEQFF. In DNA, the CDR3 is TGTGCCATCAGCACCTCTAGCGGGGGGAACAATGAGCAGTTCTTC.

V is TRBV25-1 and J is TRBJ1-2; 8 bases agree with TRBD1. CDR3 length equals 16 residues. Germline V lookup: CDR1 MGHDK, CDR2 SYGVNS. The V segment lost 2 bases and the J segment 0 bases; nucleotides outside the gene matches: 5. CDR3 nucleotide sequence: TGTGCCAGCAGTGAACCCGGGACAGGATCTAACTATGGCTACACCTTC. This encodes CASSEPGTGSNYGYTF.

The chain carries TRBV7-2 and TRBJ2-4, with 9 nucleotides matching TRBD1. J lost 8 bases, V lost 5 bases, and 10 bases had no gene match. Germline V CDR1 and CDR2: SGHTA, FQGNSA. This CDR3 is built from 15 residues. The CDR3 DNA reads TGTGCCAGCAGCGGGAGGGGACAGGGTAGGGACATTCAGTACTTC. This codes for CASSGRGQGRDIQYF.

This chain connects TRBV5-1 to TRBJ2-7, with 7 bases matching TRBD2. The CDR3 has 15 residues. The junction had 6 bases not matched to a gene; V was cut back by 0 bases and J by 3 bases. CDR1 and CDR2 (germline): SGHRS, YFSETQ. The CDR3 region has the DNA TGCGCCAGCAGCTTGGGCGGGACTAAGATCTACGAGCAGTACTTC. Protein product: CASSLGGTKIYEQYF.

The table lists this clone with a few counts. CDR3 sequence reads: CASSILAGESDTQYF. The DNA for the CDR3 is TGTGCCAGTAGTATCCTAGCGGGAGAGTCAGATACGCAGTATTTT. V usage is TRBV19 and J usage is TRBJ2-3; 10 nucleotides match TRBD2. The CDR3 loop spans 15 amino acids. V shed 3 bases and J 4 bases; nucleotides not matched to a gene: 4. Germline CDR1 and CDR2: LNHDA and SQIVND (reference sequence).

This clone was seen only once. The CDR3 spells CASQPRGSTEAFF. For the CDR3, the DNA is TGTGCCAGCCAACCCCGGGGAAGCACTGAAGCTTTCTTT. The chain has TRBV7-6 and TRBJ1-1, with unresolved D. The CDR3 totals 13 residues. Germline lookup yields CDR1 SGHVS and CDR2 FNYEAQ. Between the trimmed V and J ends, which lost 8 bases and 4 bases, there was a span of 14 bases.

The chain employs TRBV15 and TRBJ2-3; 8 positions agree with TRBD1. V shed 5 bases and J 0 bases; nucleotides not matched to a gene: 10. Germline V gene data show CDR1 as LNHNV and CDR2 as YYDKDF (reference sequence). The CDR3 has 17 amino acids. CDR3 sequence: CATSRHLTGESTDTQYF. CDR3 sequence (DNA): TGTGCCACCAGCCGACATCTGACAGGGGAGAGCACAGATACGCAGTATTTT. The whole variable domain, filled in from reference TRBV15 and TRBJ2-3, reads DAMVIQNPRYQVTQFGKPVTLSCSQTLNHNVMYWYQQKSSQAPKLLFHYYDKDFNNEADTPDNFQSRRPNTSFCFLDIRSPGLGDTAMYLCATSRHLTGESTDTQYFGPGTRLTVL.

The gene calls are TRBV28 and TRBJ2-7; 11 bases align to TRBD2. Germline CDR1 is MDHEN and CDR2 is SYDVKM. Trimming took 5 bases from V and 2 from J; bases not matched to a gene: 8. The CDR3 loop spans 16 amino acids. The CDR3 sequence: CASSPGGTSGTYEQYF. CDR3 nucleotide sequence: TGTGCCAGCAGTCCCGGGGGGACTAGCGGTACCTACGAGCAGTACTTC.

V usage is TRBV5-1 and J usage is TRBJ1-4; 7 bases are shared with TRBD1. Per the germline V gene, CDR1 is SGHRS and CDR2 is YFSETQ. This CDR3 region has 15 residues. The trim removed 4 bases at V and 0 bases at J, leaving 3 bases unmatched. The CDR3: CASSDGTATNEKLFF. The CDR3 DNA reads as TGCGCCAGCAGCGACGGGACAGCAACTAATGAAAAACTGTTTTTT.

The gene calls are TRBV5-1 and TRBJ1-1, with 9 bases lining up with TRBD1. V lost 4 bases to trimming and J lost 7 bases; unmatched junction nucleotides: 14. The CDR3 is made up of 16 amino acids. Germline V gene lookup returns CDR1 SGHRS and CDR2 YFSETQ. DNA of the CDR3: TGCGCCAGCAGCCAAAATACCGGGACAGGGTGGTATGAAGCTTTCTTT. Translated: CASSQNTGTGWYEAFF.

The chain joins TRBV4-2 to TRBJ1-4; D ambiguous. The V gene lost 0 bases and the J gene lost 8 bases, with 13 bases spanning the gap. Per the germline V gene, CDR1 is LGHNA and CDR2 is YNFKEQ. The CDR3 is made up of 15 amino acids. CDR3 residues: CASSQETRAWEKLFF. The CDR3 DNA follows: TGTGCCAGCAGCCAAGAAACGCGGGCTTGGGAAAAACTGTTTTTT.

The chain couples TRBV19 to TRBJ2-7, with 7 bases aligning to TRBD1. This CDR3 has 16 amino acids. CDR1 and CDR2 from the germline V gene are LNHDA and SQIVND (reference sequence). V was clipped by 7 bases and J by 0 bases; unmatched bases: 12. CDR3 amino acids: CASTSGTADSSYEQYF. The CDR3 nucleotides are TGTGCCAGTACCTCCGGGACAGCCGATAGCTCCTACGAGCAGTACTTC.

This chain connects TRBV19 to TRBJ2-6, with D unresolved. The CDR3 sequence is 12 residues long. Trimming left V 5 bases short and J 6 bases short, with 5 bases between. CDR1 and CDR2 from the germline V gene are LNHDA and SQIVND (reference sequence). The CDR3 protein is CASSWAANVLTF. CDR3 DNA: TGTGCCAGTAGTTGGGCGGCCAACGTCCTGACTTTC.

Turning to this clone: Other DNA sequences in this specimen translate into the identical CDR3. The chain links TRBV25-1 to TRBJ2-5, with 9 bases matching TRBD2. The CDR3 has 15 amino acids. Germline CDR1 is MGHDK and CDR2 is SYGVNS. V dropped 7 bases and J dropped 9; count of bases not matched to a gene: 15. The CDR3 sequence: CASNREGGGAKAQYF. CDR3 DNA: TGTGCCAGCAACAGGGAGGGCGGGGGGGCTAAGGCCCAGTACTTC. Together with reference TRBV25-1 and TRBJ2-5, the CDR3 gives the full variable domain: EADIYQTPRYLVIGTGKKITLECSQTMGHDKMYWYQQDPGMELHLIHYSYGVNSTEKGDLSSESTVSRIRTEHFPLTLESARPSHTSQYLCASNREGGGAKAQYFGPGTRLLVL.

The chain combines TRBV19 with TRBJ2-7, with 8 bases identical to TRBD2. CDR3 length: 14 amino acids. Germline V gene sequence: CDR1 LNHDA, CDR2 SQIVND (reference sequence). V trimming: 5 bases; J trimming: 1 base; junction bases outside the gene matches: 4. Here the CDR3 reads CASSPRGGSYEQYF. CDR3 DNA: TGTGCCAGTAGTCCCCGGGGGGGTTCCTACGAGCAGTACTTC.

V gene TRBV7-9 combines with J gene TRBJ2-7; D might be TRBD2 (6 bases). The germline V gene has CDR1 SEHNR and CDR2 FQNEAQ (reference sequence). Trimming pared 5 bases from V and 5 bases from J, leaving 19 bases between. The CDR3 extends over 15 amino acids. The CDR3 region has the DNA TGTGCCAGCAGCCCGGGACTCCGGTCGGGGCACGAGCAGTACTTC. Encoded protein: CASSPGLRSGHEQYF.

The V and J genes are TRBV6-5 and TRBJ2-3; 11 nucleotides line up with TRBD2. The germline V gene has CDR1 MNHEY and CDR2 SVGAGI. The J segment lost 3 bases and the V segment lost 2 bases, leaving 4 bases of the junction unmatched. This CDR3 spans 16 amino acids. For the CDR3, the DNA is TGTGCCAGCAGTTACGAGACTAGCGGGAAAACAGATACGCAGTATTTT. It specifies CASSYETSGKTDTQYF.

This sequence joins TRBV5-4 and TRBJ2-2, with 9 nucleotides matching TRBD2. Germline V lookup: CDR1 SGHNT, CDR2 YYREEE (reference sequence). J lost 6 bases, V lost 4 bases, and 10 bases had no gene match. This CDR3 region has 16 residues. The DNA of the CDR3 is TGTGCCAGCAGCCCCCGGAGTAGCGGGAGCGCCGGGGAGCTGTTTTTT. The encoded protein is CASSPRSSGSAGELFF.

This chain links TRBV9 with TRBJ2-1, with D maybe TRBD1 (6 bases). V was cut by 1 base and J by 0 bases, with 17 bases left in between. The germline V gene has CDR1 SGDLS and CDR2 YYNGEE. This CDR3 region has 18 residues. DNA for the CDR3: TGTGCCAGCAGCGTAACTTGGGGACACAGGAGCTCCTACAATGAGCAGTTCTTC. As protein: CASSVTWGHRSSYNEQFF.

The rearrangement joins TRBV6-1 to TRBJ2-1; TRBD2 matches 13 bases. Trimming took 0 bases from V and 4 from J; bases not matched to a gene: 6. This CDR3 comprises 18 residues. From germline, CDR1 is MNHNS and CDR2 SASEGT. The CDR3 nucleotides read TGTGCCAGCAGTGAAGCCCGGACTAGCGGGAGCGTATACAATGAGCAGTTCTTC. This codes for CASSEARTSGSVYNEQFF.

In its sample, this clone was seen once. The V call is TRBV7-2, the J call TRBJ1-2; TRBD1 might be the D (5 bases). Per the germline V gene, CDR1 is SGHTA and CDR2 is FQGNSA. V lost 4 bases, J lost 4 bases, and 19 bases lay in between. This CDR3 has 16 residues. CDR3 coding DNA: TGTGCCAGCAGCTCTAGCGCGACTAGCGGGGCCTATGGCTACACCTTC. This translates into CASSSSATSGAYGYTF.

The chain is built from TRBV12-5 and TRBJ1-2, with D tentatively TRBD1 (6 bases). Trimming cost V 1 base and J 0 bases, with 12 bases left between them. Germline V gene sequence: CDR1 LGHNT, CDR2 FRNRAP. CDR3 length: 16 amino acids. CDR3 nucleotide sequence: TGTGCTAGTGGTTTGGAGGGACATGCGACTAACTATGGCTACACCTTC. Protein: CASGLEGHATNYGYTF.

The chain is built from TRBV5-6 and TRBJ2-7; 7 bases fit TRBD2. Looked up from germline, CDR1 is SGHDT and CDR2 is YYEEEE. The CDR3 is 16 amino acids. Germline trimming cut 4 bases from V and 3 bases from J; bases unmatched to any gene: 13. The CDR3 loop is CASSPEPGLRSYEQYF. CDR3 DNA sequence: TGTGCCAGCAGCCCGGAACCGGGACTACGGAGCTACGAGCAGTACTTC.

This clone has only one observation. This rearrangement joins TRBV4-3 to TRBJ2-7; D possibly corresponds to TRBD1 (5 bases). Germline V gene data show CDR1 as LGHNA and CDR2 as YSLEER. This CDR3 has 15 residues. Trimming took 4 bases from V and 3 from J, leaving 16 bases between them. In DNA form, the CDR3 reads TGCGCCAGCAGCCCCAGGGAAGGGGTGTTCTACGAGCAGTACTTC. Protein: CASSPREGVFYEQYF.